These 21 T cell receptor beta chains were sequenced from one sample in a study of blood T cell repertoires in COVID-19 (dated by TCRdb to 2019 to 2021). The protocol used for the library was the immunoSEQ multiplex PCR assay. Imported from immuneACCESS, the table was reduced by TCRdb to in-frame sequences with V and J called. These copies leave out some clones; in studies compared against another copy, an unresolved V gene accounts for under half, and the cause of the remainder is not known. The sample contains tens of thousands of clones, around nine tenths of them found a single time. The top ten hold more than 7% of the sample. The material sequenced was peripheral blood. Receptors were obtained from a human donor in a cohort sampled during active COVID-19.

The genes are TRBV11-2 and TRBJ1-6; D uncertain. CDR3 length equals 18 residues. CDR1 is SGHAT and CDR2 is FQNNGV in the germline V gene. V was pared by 2 bases and J by 0 bases, with 14 bases between. CDR3 in DNA: TGTGCCAGCAGCTTAAAATGGAGGGAAAGCTCCTATAATTCACCCCTCCACTTT. Its translation is CASSLKWRESSYNSPLHF.

The CDR3 sequence is CASTDGQNSNQPQHF. Here the CDR3 DNA reads TGTGCCAGCACCGACGGACAGAATAGCAATCAGCCCCAGCATTTT. This chain links TRBV2 with TRBJ1-5; possibly TRBD1 for D (6 bases). CDR1 SNHLY and CDR2 FYNNEI come from the germline V gene. V lost 7 bases to trimming and J lost 0 bases, with 13 bases between them. The CDR3 totals 15 residues.

The rearrangement links TRBV18 to TRBJ1-1, with 8 bases identical to TRBD1. The CDR3 contains 18 residues. The V gene end was trimmed by 3 bases and the J gene end by 0 bases; junction bases not matched to a gene: 12. Germline V gene data show CDR1 as KGHSH and CDR2 as LQKENI. CDR3 in amino acids: CASSPSYLPRGLNTEAFF. CDR3 coding DNA: TGTGCCAGCTCACCCTCCTATCTGCCCAGGGGGCTGAACACTGAAGCTTTCTTT.

The chain couples TRBV6-1 to TRBJ1-5; the D is unclear. The CDR3 extends over 14 amino acids. The germline V gene has CDR1 MNHNS and CDR2 SASEGT. Trimming stripped 1 base from V and 0 bases from J, with 4 bases between. In nucleotides, the CDR3 is TGTGCCAGCAGTGAAGTAGATAGCAATCAGCCCCAGCATTTT. This translates into CASSEVDSNQPQHF.

V is TRBV7-9 and J is TRBJ2-7; 8 nucleotides line up with TRBD2. V was clipped by 11 bases and J by 1 base; unmatched bases: 7. The CDR3 is 13 residues long. The germline gives CDR1 SEHNR, CDR2 FQNEAQ (reference sequence). Here the CDR3 DNA reads TGTGCCGGGAGGGAGCGGGGGTCCTACGAGCAGTACTTC. Translating gives CAGRERGSYEQYF.

V is TRBV5-4 and J is TRBJ1-1; 7 bases align to TRBD1. V lost 4 bases to trimming and J lost 2 bases; unmatched junction nucleotides: 5. This CDR3 region has 14 residues. CDR1 SGHNT and CDR2 YYREEE come from the germline V gene (reference sequence). This chain's CDR3 is CASSLGQSNTEAFF. The CDR3 DNA reads TGTGCCAGCAGCCTGGGACAGAGCAACACTGAAGCTTTCTTT.

This clone has more than one count but fewer than ten. The rearrangement uses TRBV27 and TRBJ1-5; D may be TRBD1 (6 bases). The CDR3 is made up of 13 amino acids. CDR1 is MNHEY, CDR2 SMNVEV, per germline (reference sequence). V gave up 2 bases and J gave up 7 bases, with 9 bases separating them. The CDR3 DNA is TGTGCCAGCAGTTTACAGGGACACCAGCCCCAGCATTTT. The encoded protein is CASSLQGHQPQHF.

This chain joins TRBV12-3 or TRBV12-4 and TRBJ1-5, with D uncertain. The CDR3 has 13 amino acids. V lost 5 bases and J 5 bases, leaving 10 bases between the germline ends. DNA for the CDR3: TGTGCCAGCAGTCCACTGAGGGATCAGCCCCAGCATTTT. It codes for CASSPLRDQPQHF.

The J gene is TRBJ1-4, the V gene TRBV11-2; TRBD1 agrees at 9 bases. The germline V gene encodes CDR1 SGHAT and CDR2 FQNNGV. J was trimmed by 4 bases and V by 5 bases; bases with no gene match: 8. The CDR3 is 16 residues long. CDR3 sequence reads: CASSQNRGPGNEKLFF. The DNA for the CDR3 is TGTGCCAGCAGCCAAAACAGGGGGCCGGGTAATGAAAAACTGTTTTTT.

The rearrangement uses TRBV28 and TRBJ1-2; 7 bases align to TRBD1. Germline V lookup: CDR1 MDHEN, CDR2 SYDVKM. The CDR3 covers 14 residues. After removal of 3 bases from V and 3 bases from J, the junction contained 4 bases not matched to a gene. The CDR3 coding sequence is TGTGCCAGCAGTTTTACAGGGGACTACTATGGCTACACCTTC. Protein product: CASSFTGDYYGYTF.

The chain has TRBV28 and TRBJ1-2, with D unclear. Germline V CDR1 and CDR2: MDHEN, SYDVKM. The germline V and J ends were trimmed by 2 bases and 0 bases, with 10 bases remaining between them. The CDR3 loop spans 15 amino acids. CDR3 in DNA: TGTGCCAGCAGTTTAACGCAGGCAGCTAACTATGGCTACACCTTC. This encodes CASSLTQAANYGYTF.

The chain links TRBV5-4 to TRBJ2-7; D may be TRBD2 (5 bases). Germline loops: CDR1 SGHNT, CDR2 YYREEE (reference sequence). The germline V and J ends were trimmed by 0 bases and 7 bases, with 8 bases remaining between them. The CDR3 consists of 12 residues. The CDR3 region is CASSLGTGEQYF. In nucleotides, the CDR3 is TGTGCCAGCAGCTTGGGTACGGGGGAGCAGTACTTC. Full variable domain (outside the CDR3, taken from reference TRBV5-4 and TRBJ2-7): ETGVTQSPTHLIKTRGQQVTLRCSSQSGHNTVSWYQQALGQGPQFIFQYYREEENGRGNFPPRFSGLQFPNYSSELNVNALELDDSALYLCASSLGTGEQYFGPGTRLTVT.

This clone has just one count. This sample includes further DNA sequences coding for the same CDR3. The genes are TRBV5-1 and TRBJ1-2; maybe TRBD1 (5 bases). The germline CDR1 and CDR2 sequences are SGHRS and YFSETQ. The length of the CDR3 is 13 residues. Trimming shortened V by 0 bases and J by 2 bases, and 5 bases separated the two germline ends. The chain's CDR3 is CASSLGQNYGYTF. For the CDR3, the DNA is TGCGCCAGCAGCTTGGGACAGAACTATGGCTACACCTTC.

The J gene is TRBJ1-2, the V gene TRBV28; the match to TRBD1 covers 7 bases. Trimming took 2 bases from V and 8 from J; bases not matched to a gene: 8. The CDR3 consists of 14 residues. Germline CDR1 and CDR2: MDHEN and SYDVKM. CDR3 in amino acids: CASSLGEYRGGYTF. CDR3 bases: TGTGCCAGCAGTTTAGGGGAGTACAGGGGCGGCTACACCTTC.

J is TRBJ1-2 and V is TRBV6-4; TRBD1 might be the D (5 bases). With 6 bases removed from V and 4 bases from J, the gap between germline ends came to 12 bases. The CDR3 totals 13 residues. Germline CDR1 is MRHNA and CDR2 is SNTAGT. The CDR3 bases are TGTGCCAGCAGGATACAGGATGGCTATGGCTACACCTTC. Protein product: CASRIQDGYGYTF.

The chain couples TRBV9 to TRBJ2-1, with D maybe TRBD1 (6 bases). Deletions cut 0 bases from V and 6 bases from J, with 13 bases between. The CDR3 contains 15 residues. Germline-derived CDR1 and CDR2 are SGDLS and YYNGEE. The CDR3 nucleotides are TGTGCCAGCAGCGTAGGCGGACAGTCTAGCAATGAGCAGTTCTTC. Translating gives CASSVGGQSSNEQFF.

The CDR3 bases are TGTGCCAGCAGCGTCACTAGCGGGGAATACGAGCAGTACTTC. Protein: CASSVTSGEYEQYF. The chain joins TRBV7-8 to TRBJ2-7; 10 bases are a match to TRBD2. The trim removed 5 bases at V and 4 bases at J, leaving 5 bases unmatched. The CDR3 length is 14 residues. From germline, CDR1 is SGHVS and CDR2 FQNEAQ. The whole variable domain, remainder taken from reference TRBV7-8 and TRBJ2-7, is GAGVSQSPRYKVAKRGQDVALRCDPISGHVSLFWYQQALGQGPEFLTYFQNEAQLDKSGLPSDRFFAERPEGSVSTLKIQRTQQEDSAVYLCASSVTSGEYEQYFGPGTRLTVT.

V usage is TRBV27 and J usage is TRBJ1-5; 7 nucleotides match TRBD1. The CDR3 consists of 14 residues. Per the germline V gene, CDR1 is MNHEY and CDR2 is SMNVEV (reference sequence). The junction had 9 bases not matched to a gene; V was cut back by 6 bases and J by 7 bases. The CDR3 DNA reads TGTGCCAGCAGCCCCGACAGGGCGGAGCAGCCCCAGCATTTT. Translation: CASSPDRAEQPQHF.

The chain has TRBV7-2 and TRBJ1-1; D gene unclear. The V and J ends lost 3 bases and 2 bases respectively, with 4 bases between them. In germline, CDR1 is SGHTA, CDR2 FQGNSA. This CDR3 contains 12 residues. For the CDR3, the DNA is TGTGCCAGCAGCTTGTATAACACTGAAGCTTTCTTT. Encoded protein: CASSLYNTEAFF.

The chain recombines TRBV29-1 with TRBJ2-2; 7 nucleotides agree with TRBD2. The CDR3 totals 13 residues. The germline CDR1 and CDR2 sequences are SQVTM and ANQGSEA. V gave up 1 base and J gave up 7 bases; unmatched junction bases: 3. CDR3 in amino acids: CSVEGLAIGELFF. In nucleotides, the CDR3 is TGCAGCGTTGAAGGACTAGCAATCGGGGAGCTGTTTTTT.

The chain carries TRBV11-2 and TRBJ1-1, with 8 bases lining up with TRBD1. The CDR3 consists of 14 residues. Germline V gene sequence: CDR1 SGHAT, CDR2 FQNNGV. With 1 base clipped from V and 6 bases from J, the junction kept 4 bases outside the gene matches. The CDR3 protein is CASSLGQGWSEAFF. The CDR3 nucleotides read TGTGCCAGCAGCTTAGGACAGGGGTGGTCTGAAGCTTTCTTT.